This is a list of T cell receptor beta chains from one sample in a study of immune evolution from preneoplasia to lung adenocarcinoma. The assay was immunoSEQ multiplex PCR, and TCRdb's table has in-frame clones only and misses some. In the table there are about 7,800 clones, approximately 82% of which are singletons. The sample consisted of FFPE minimally invasive lung adenocarcinoma tissue. These receptors all come from a donor at least 70 years old with lung adenocarcinoma. CDR3s include the opening cysteine and the closing phenylalanine or tryptophan. A clone size is listed for some rows: how often the clone was seen (once, few, many), or a class if it is expanded.

.,13,TRBV19,CATTSLSGDTIYF
.,13,TRBV7-8,CASSTDTDTEAFF
.,16,TRBV2,CASRATPGQGAYEQYF
.,16,TRBV4-1,CASSLRLAGERETQYF
.,15,TRBV25-1,CASSEAGQIEETQYF
few,16,TRBV5-1,CASSFRRESQGETQYF
.,15,TRBV19,CASSPRGQGTGELFF
.,16,TRBV5-1,CASSSSGTGFTGELFF
.,13,TRBV7-9,CAIPGGSYNEQFF
.,16,TRBV7-3,CASSLIPGGSTDTQYF
.,14,TRBV28,CASRIPAGPGKAFF
.,13,TRBV7-8,CASSAYFSGEQYF
.,13,TRBV6-1,CASSEAGASTSFF
.,11,TRBV6-1,CALGSSYEQYF
.,12,TRBV5-5,CASSFSGEKLFF
.,13,TRBV5-1,CASSLAPFDEQFF
.,15,TRBV15,CATSRDRLPHEKLFF
.,11,TRBV20-1,CSADRNTEAFF
.,14,TRBV30,CAWGQGVGTDTQYF
.,13,TRBV18,CASSPGRNEKLFF
.,13,TRBV7-9,CASSLLGPYGYTF
.,18,TRBV15,CATSRVTLGGRLGLPQHF
.,15,TRBV6-1,CASSEARQFGGEQYF
.,17,TRBV5-5,CASSWRPSGTGANVLTF
.,18,TRBV5-6,CASSRGVGFSSARNIQYF
few,17,TRBV7-8,CASSLGGQGARGNTIYF
once,16,TRBV7-9,CASSLAGGVLEETQYF
few,15,TRBV25-1,CASRAGTAEYYGYTF
once,13,TRBV5-4,CASSLNRNYEQYF
few,16,TRBV18,CASSPPMTASGYGYTF
few,12,TRBV28,CASSRRPYEQYF
.,12,TRBV28,CASSRGADTQYF
.,18,TRBV5-1,CASSLVVGVSGGNTEAFF
.,13,TRBV18,CASSLHSGSIQFF
.,14,TRBV19,CASSISRDYNEQFF
.,16,TRBV18,CASSPNRRGVDEKLFF
.,12,TRBV2,CASSEALALEYF
few,15,TRBV7-8,CASSLVSGGEYGYTF
.,13,TRBV6-1,CASSERTGGGYTF
once,12,TRBV19,CASSMLGESQYF
.,13,TRBV7-9,CASSSDRGNGYTF
.,13,TRBV19,CASSIDGARVKFF
.,15,TRBV2,CASSDVGISTDTQYF
once,14,TRBV2,CASTATSGQETQYF